Following are 21 T cell receptor beta chains from one sample sequenced in a study of T cell repertoires in ileal Crohn's disease. The assay was immunoSEQ multiplex PCR, and TCRdb's table has in-frame clones only and misses some. The sample lists about 62,000 clones; around nine tenths were seen once. The time point denotes: neoterminal ileum biopsy at postoperative endoscopy, about 6 months after surgery. The specimen sequenced was ileal tissue. The origin of the receptors is an adult with Crohn's disease.

This clone was recorded once. The gene calls are TRBV7-9 and TRBJ2-7; TRBD1 agrees at 8 bases. Germline V gives CDR1 SEHNR, CDR2 FQNEAQ (reference sequence). The CDR3 is 15 amino acids. V lost 3 bases, J lost 3 bases, and 7 bases stayed unmatched. CDR3 DNA sequence: TGTGCCAGCAGCTTGCTGGGACAGGTCGACTACGAGCAGTACTTC. Amino acids: CASSLLGQVDYEQYF.

The chain joins TRBV5-1 to TRBJ2-3; D is possibly TRBD2 (6 bases). Trimming removed 4 bases from V and 4 bases from J, with 7 bases in between. Germline CDR1 is SGHRS and CDR2 is YFSETQ. The CDR3 is 12 residues long. Here the CDR3 DNA reads TGCGCCAGCAGCAGGAGGGCAGATACGCAGTATTTT. As protein: CASSRRADTQYF.

The chain uses TRBV7-2 and TRBJ2-6; D not certain. Between the trimmed V and J ends, which lost 4 bases and 2 bases, there was a span of 9 bases. Germline V gene lookup returns CDR1 SGHTA and CDR2 FQGNSA. This CDR3 contains 15 residues. The CDR3 nucleotides read TGTGCCAGCAGCTCCGTAGAGGCTGGGGCCAACGTCCTGACTTTC. Amino acids: CASSSVEAGANVLTF.

The chain is built from TRBV6-6 and TRBJ1-1; 7 bases line up with TRBD1. Germline trimming cut 5 bases from V and 5 bases from J; bases unmatched to any gene: 5. CDR1 and CDR2 (germline): MNHNY, SVGAGI (reference sequence). This CDR3 contains 13 residues. The CDR3 is CASSITGATEAFF. CDR3 sequence (DNA): TGTGCCAGCAGTATCACAGGGGCGACTGAAGCTTTCTTT.

This rearrangement joins TRBV6-5 to TRBJ2-1; TRBD2 might be the D (7 bases). The CDR3 spans 16 residues. Germline loops: CDR1 MNHEY, CDR2 SVGAGI. V dropped 2 bases and J dropped 5 bases, with 16 bases sitting between them. CDR3 nucleotide sequence: TGTGCCAGCAGTTACGTCTCCCGAGGGGGGGACAATGAGCAGTTCTTC. It yields the protein CASSYVSRGGDNEQFF.

V usage is TRBV5-1 and J usage is TRBJ1-4, with D perhaps TRBD1 (6 bases). Trimming shortened V by 4 bases and J by 5 bases, and 18 bases separated the two germline ends. Germline CDR1 reads SGHRS; CDR2 reads YFSETQ. The CDR3 consists of 16 residues. The chain's CDR3 is CASSPTLDSKNEKLFF. CDR3 DNA: TGCGCCAGCAGCCCCACACTGGACAGTAAGAATGAAAAACTGTTTTTT. The whole variable domain, filled in from reference TRBV5-1 and TRBJ1-4, reads KAGVTQTPRYLIKTRGQQVTLSCSPISGHRSVSWYQQTPGQGLQFLFEYFSETQRNKGNFPGRFSGRQFSNSRSEMNVSTLELGDSALYLCASSPTLDSKNEKLFFGSGTQLSVL.

For the CDR3, the DNA is TGTGCCAGTACGGTTGCGGGCTTTGAAGTCTCCCAGCATTTT. This sequence encodes CASTVAGFEVSQHF. V gene TRBV6-1 combines with J gene TRBJ1-5; D ambiguous. The germline CDR1 and CDR2 sequences are MNHNS and SASEGT. Deletions cut 9 bases from V and 11 bases from J, with 23 bases between. The CDR3 has 14 residues.

J is TRBJ1-6 and V is TRBV25-1; 7 bases are shared with TRBD1. After removal of 1 base from V and 9 bases from J, the junction contained 6 bases not matched to a gene. The CDR3 is 15 amino acids. CDR1 and CDR2 (germline): MGHDK, SYGVNS. This chain's CDR3 is CASSESPDRVSPLHF. The DNA of the CDR3 is TGTGCCAGCAGTGAATCCCCCGACAGGGTTTCACCCCTCCACTTT.

This clone was seen a few times. The CDR3 sequence is CASSMGLGNEQFF. In nucleotides, the CDR3 is TGTGCCAGTAGTATGGGACTCGGTAATGAGCAGTTCTTC. The chain joins TRBV19 to TRBJ2-1; possible D gene TRBD2, 6 bases. Trimming cost V 3 bases and J 7 bases, with 10 bases left between them. Germline V gene lookup returns CDR1 LNHDA and CDR2 SQIVND (reference sequence). This CDR3 has 13 amino acids.

V gene TRBV5-4 combines with J gene TRBJ1-1, with D perhaps TRBD1 (5 bases). CDR3 length: 14 amino acids. CDR1 SGHNT and CDR2 YYREEE come from the germline V gene (reference sequence). The ends were cut back, 0 bases at V and 8 bases at J, with 14 bases in the middle. The CDR3 region is CASSLARDLSEAFF. CDR3 sequence (DNA): TGTGCCAGCAGCTTGGCCAGGGATCTCTCCGAAGCTTTCTTT. The variable domain in full, with the rest retrieved from reference TRBV5-4 and TRBJ1-1, is ETGVTQSPTHLIKTRGQQVTLRCSSQSGHNTVSWYQQALGQGPQFIFQYYREEENGRGNFPPRFSGLQFPNYSSELNVNALELDDSALYLCASSLARDLSEAFFGQGTRLTVV.

The rearrangement links TRBV5-1 to TRBJ2-5; D is possibly TRBD1 (6 bases). Deletions cut 0 bases from V and 2 bases from J, with 17 bases between. Germline CDR1 is SGHRS and CDR2 is YFSETQ. CDR3 length: 17 residues. The DNA for the CDR3 is TGCGCCAGCAGCTTGGAAGCACAGGGTTTGGGACAAGAGACCCAGTACTTC. The encoded protein is CASSLEAQGLGQETQYF.

The chain couples TRBV18 to TRBJ2-7; D perhaps matches TRBD2 (7 bases). The CDR3 consists of 15 residues. Germline V gene data show CDR1 as KGHSH and CDR2 as LQKENI. Trimming removed 4 bases at V and 3 bases at J, with 16 bases between. CDR3 residues: CASSQSRGGNYEQYV. The CDR3 bases are TGTGCCAGCTCACAATCTAGGGGGGGTAACTACGAGCAGTACGTC.

The chain links TRBV27 to TRBJ1-2; TRBD1 is a possible D gene (6 bases). V lost 3 bases to trimming and J lost 8 bases, with 13 bases between them. Per germline, CDR1 MNHEY and CDR2 SMNVEV (reference sequence). This CDR3 comprises 13 residues. The CDR3 bases are TGTGCCAGCAGTTTCTCACAGGGTCAAGGCTACACCTTC. It codes for CASSFSQGQGYTF.

The chain joins TRBV6-5 to TRBJ1-1; 9 bases map to TRBD1. This CDR3 is 15 amino acids long. V shed 2 bases, J shed 2 bases, and the junction held 3 bases outside the gene matches. Per the germline V gene, CDR1 is MNHEY and CDR2 is SVGAGI. The CDR3: CASSYGTGPNTEAFF. DNA of the CDR3: TGTGCCAGCAGTTACGGGACAGGGCCTAACACTGAAGCTTTCTTT.

V usage is TRBV28 and J usage is TRBJ1-4; 8 nucleotides align to TRBD1. This CDR3 spans 16 amino acids. J was trimmed by 3 bases and V by 4 bases; bases with no gene match: 7. Per germline, CDR1 MDHEN and CDR2 SYDVKM. CDR3 residues: CASSSRTGGSNEKLFF. The CDR3 DNA sequence: TGTGCCAGCAGTTCCCGAACAGGGGGATCTAATGAAAAACTGTTTTTT.

This clone occurred once. The V gene is TRBV13, the J gene TRBJ2-5, with a possible D match to TRBD2 (6 bases). Germline V lookup: CDR1 PRHDT, CDR2 FYEKMQ (reference sequence). The CDR3 has 12 amino acids. V was shortened by 5 bases and J by 7 bases, with 11 bases between the two germline ends. Written as DNA, the CDR3 is TGTGCCAGCAGCATGGGGGGATCGACCCAGTACTTC. This gives the protein CASSMGGSTQYF.

The CDR3 sequence: CAISEKGQGWAEAFF. The DNA for the CDR3 is TGTGCCATCAGTGAGAAAGGACAGGGTTGGGCTGAAGCTTTCTTT. V and J are TRBV10-3 and TRBJ1-1; TRBD1 matches 8 bases. This CDR3 has 15 residues. Losses at the gene ends were 2 bases for V and 6 bases for J; bases not matched to a gene: 8. CDR1 is ENHRY, CDR2 SYGVKD, per germline.

J is TRBJ2-7 and V is TRBV7-3; TRBD1 matches 11 bases. V trimming: 3 bases; J trimming: 6 bases; junction bases outside the gene matches: 1. Germline CDR1 reads SGHTA; CDR2 reads FQGTGA. The CDR3 contains 13 residues. The CDR3 DNA reads as TGTGCCAGCAGCTTTGGGACAGGGGGCGAGCAGTACTTC. Translated: CASSFGTGGEQYF.

The chain couples TRBV5-6 to TRBJ2-7; 9 positions match TRBD2. The junction had 8 bases not matched to a gene; V was cut back by 2 bases and J by 5 bases. Germline V lookup: CDR1 SGHDT, CDR2 YYEEEE. This CDR3 comprises 15 residues. This chain's CDR3 is CASSFSSGVGHEQYF. CDR3 nucleotides: TGTGCCAGCAGCTTCTCTAGCGGGGTGGGCCACGAGCAGTACTTC.

The chain uses TRBV28 and TRBJ1-1; D remains ambiguous. CDR1 MDHEN and CDR2 SYDVKM come from the germline V gene. This CDR3 is built from 15 residues. Trimming shortened V by 5 bases and J by 4 bases, and 17 bases separated the two germline ends. CDR3 in amino acids: CASSPPTSGSTEAFF. The CDR3 DNA reads TGTGCCAGCAGTCCTCCTACCTCTGGGAGCACTGAAGCTTTCTTT.

This clone was seen a few times. V usage is TRBV27 and J usage is TRBJ1-1; TRBD1 is a possible D gene (5 bases). This CDR3 has 13 residues. V lost 8 bases, J lost 0 bases, and 10 bases lay in between. Germline loops: CDR1 MNHEY, CDR2 SMNVEV (reference sequence). CDR3 protein: CASSGGLNTEAFF. CDR3 nucleotides: TGTGCCAGCTCCGGGGGGTTGAACACTGAAGCTTTCTTT.